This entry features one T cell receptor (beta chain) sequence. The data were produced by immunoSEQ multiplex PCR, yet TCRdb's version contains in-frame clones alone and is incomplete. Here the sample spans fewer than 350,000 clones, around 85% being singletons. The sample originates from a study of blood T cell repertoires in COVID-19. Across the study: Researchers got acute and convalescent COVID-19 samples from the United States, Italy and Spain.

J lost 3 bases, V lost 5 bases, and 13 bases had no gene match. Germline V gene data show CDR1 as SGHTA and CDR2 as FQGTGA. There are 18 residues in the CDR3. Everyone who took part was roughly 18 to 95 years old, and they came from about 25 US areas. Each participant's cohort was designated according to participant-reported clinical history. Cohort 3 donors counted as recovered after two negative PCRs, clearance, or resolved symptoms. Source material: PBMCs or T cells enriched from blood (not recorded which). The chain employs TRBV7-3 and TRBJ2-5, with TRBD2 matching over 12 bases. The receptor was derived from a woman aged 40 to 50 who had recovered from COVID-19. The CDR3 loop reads CASSKGLAGQGTKETQYF. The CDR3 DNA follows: TGTGCCAGCAGCAAGGGACTAGCGGGTCAGGGCACCAAAGAGACCCAGTACTTC. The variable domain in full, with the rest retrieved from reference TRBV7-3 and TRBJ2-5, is GAGVSQTPSNKVTEKGKYVELRCDPISGHTALYWYRQSLGQGPEFLIYFQGTGAADDSGLPNDRFFAVRPEGSVSTLKIQRTERGDSAVYLCASSKGLAGQGTKETQYFGPGTRLLVL.